A selection of T cell receptor beta chains follows, all from one sample in a study of blood T cell repertoires in COVID-19. Clones were read by immunoSEQ multiplex PCR, and TCRdb kept only the in-frame ones, dropping some. Of some 200,000 clones in the sample, roughly 89% are singletons; the top ten hold 3% to 4%. The specimen was peripheral blood. Receptor source: a man between 18 and 29 years old with active or convalescent COVID-19. CDR3s include the opening cysteine and the closing phenylalanine or tryptophan. The order of the fields is V gene, clone size, J gene, D gene, CDR3 protein, CDR3 DNA. The D gene is left open where the match is weak. The size of a clone is reported for some rows only, either as once, few or many, or as a class for expanded clones.

v_gene: TRBV7-2; abundance: .; j_gene: TRBJ2-3; d_gene: .; CDR3aa: CASSLGGRGRTDTQYF; CDR3nt: TGTGCCAGCAGCTTAGGGGGGCGGGGGCGCACAGATACGCAGTATTTT
v_gene: TRBV24-1; abundance: .; j_gene: TRBJ2-7; d_gene: .; CDR3aa: CATSDPPGYEQYF; CDR3nt: TGTGCCACCAGTGATCCCCCAGGCTACGAGCAGTACTTC
v_gene: TRBV24-1; abundance: .; j_gene: TRBJ2-5; d_gene: TRBD2; CDR3aa: CATSETAAGLAGEETQYF; CDR3nt: TGTGCCACCAGTGAAACTGCCGCGGGACTAGCGGGAGAAGAGACCCAGTACTTC
v_gene: TRBV5-1; abundance: .; j_gene: TRBJ2-6; d_gene: .; CDR3aa: CASSLDSYSGANVLTF; CDR3nt: TGCGCCAGCAGCTTAGACAGCTACTCTGGGGCCAACGTCCTGACTTTC
v_gene: TRBV24-1; abundance: .; j_gene: TRBJ1-2; d_gene: .; CDR3aa: CATSDSTTGYTF; CDR3nt: TGTGCCACCAGTGATTCCACAACGGGCTACACCTTC
v_gene: TRBV2; abundance: .; j_gene: TRBJ2-3; d_gene: .; CDR3aa: CASGGVGTDTQYF; CDR3nt: TGTGCCAGCGGAGGAGTGGGAACAGATACGCAGTATTTT
v_gene: TRBV19; abundance: .; j_gene: TRBJ1-4; d_gene: .; CDR3aa: CASSIDLNRPEGEKLFF; CDR3nt: TGTGCCAGTAGTATAGATCTAAACAGGCCAGAAGGGGAAAAACTGTTTTTT
v_gene: TRBV11-3; abundance: .; j_gene: TRBJ1-1; d_gene: .; CDR3aa: CASSPRDKNTEAFF; CDR3nt: TGTGCCAGCAGCCCAAGGGACAAGAACACTGAAGCTTTCTTT
v_gene: TRBV5-1; abundance: .; j_gene: TRBJ1-4; d_gene: TRBD1; CDR3aa: CASKRTTGTEYEKLFF; CDR3nt: TGCGCCAGCAAAAGAACTACCGGGACAGAATATGAAAAACTGTTTTTT
v_gene: TRBV19; abundance: .; j_gene: TRBJ1-4; d_gene: .; CDR3aa: CASSIGSTNEKLFF; CDR3nt: TGTGCCAGTAGTATCGGGAGCACTAATGAAAAACTGTTTTTT
v_gene: TRBV19; abundance: few; j_gene: TRBJ1-1; d_gene: .; CDR3aa: CASSMSGKNTEAFF; CDR3nt: TGTGCCAGTAGTATGTCCGGGAAGAACACTGAAGCTTTCTTT
v_gene: TRBV7-6; abundance: once; j_gene: TRBJ1-5; d_gene: TRBD1; CDR3aa: CASSCYSDREETYSNQPQHF; CDR3nt: TGTGCCAGCAGCTGTTACTCCGACAGGGAAGAGACCTATAGCAATCAGCCCCAGCATTTT
v_gene: TRBV19; abundance: .; j_gene: TRBJ1-5; d_gene: .; CDR3aa: CASSISGRDSNQPQHF; CDR3nt: TGTGCCAGTAGTATCAGCGGGAGAGATAGCAATCAGCCCCAGCATTTT
v_gene: TRBV28; abundance: .; j_gene: TRBJ2-7; d_gene: TRBD2; CDR3aa: CASSSPSGSSYEQYF; CDR3nt: TGTGCCAGCAGTTCACCTAGCGGTAGCTCCTACGAGCAGTACTTC
v_gene: TRBV9; abundance: .; j_gene: TRBJ1-4; d_gene: .; CDR3aa: CASSVATKFNEKLFF; CDR3nt: TGTGCCAGCAGCGTAGCTACTAAGTTTAATGAAAAACTGTTTTTT
v_gene: TRBV3-1/TRBV3-2; abundance: .; j_gene: TRBJ2-4; d_gene: TRBD2; CDR3aa: CASSVRLAGGKNIQYF; CDR3nt: TGTGCCAGCAGCGTCCGACTAGCGGGGGGCAAAAACATTCAGTACTTC
v_gene: TRBV7-5; abundance: .; j_gene: TRBJ1-5; d_gene: .; CDR3aa: CARMPGGFNQPQHF; CDR3nt: TGTGCCAGGATGCCCGGGGGTTTCAATCAGCCCCAGCATTTT
v_gene: TRBV2; abundance: .; j_gene: TRBJ1-5; d_gene: .; CDR3aa: CASSEQQTQHF; CDR3nt: TGTGCCAGCAGTGAACAACAGACCCAGCATTTT
v_gene: TRBV19; abundance: .; j_gene: TRBJ2-7; d_gene: TRBD2; CDR3aa: CASSILSSGSYEQYF; CDR3nt: TGTGCCAGTAGTATATTATCTAGCGGGAGCTACGAGCAGTACTTC
v_gene: TRBV21-1; abundance: .; j_gene: TRBJ2-7; d_gene: .; CDR3aa: CASSSQGPEGYEQYF; CDR3nt: TGTGCCAGCAGCTCACAGGGGCCCGAGGGCTACGAGCAGTACTTC
v_gene: TRBV18; abundance: .; j_gene: TRBJ1-1; d_gene: .; CDR3aa: CASSPSVMNTEAFF; CDR3nt: TGTGCCAGCTCACCATCGGTCATGAACACTGAAGCTTTCTTT
v_gene: TRBV6-5; abundance: .; j_gene: TRBJ2-1; d_gene: .; CDR3aa: CASSFGGDEQFF; CDR3nt: TGTGCCAGCAGTTTTGGGGGCGATGAGCAGTTCTTC
v_gene: TRBV5-1; abundance: .; j_gene: TRBJ2-1; d_gene: .; CDR3aa: CASSLDGSYSDNEQFF; CDR3nt: TGCGCCAGCAGCTTGGATGGCTCTTATAGCGACAATGAGCAGTTCTTC
v_gene: TRBV4-1; abundance: .; j_gene: TRBJ2-5; d_gene: .; CDR3aa: CASSLEYRQETQYF; CDR3nt: TGCGCCAGCAGCCTCGAGTACCGACAGGAGACCCAGTACTTC
v_gene: TRBV6-5; abundance: .; j_gene: TRBJ1-2; d_gene: TRBD1; CDR3aa: CASRLDREANYGYTF; CDR3nt: TGTGCCAGCAGACTGGACAGGGAAGCTAACTATGGCTACACCTTC
v_gene: TRBV7-9; abundance: .; j_gene: TRBJ1-3; d_gene: .; CDR3aa: CASSLSDRSGNTIYF; CDR3nt: TGTGCCAGCAGCTTATCTGATAGATCTGGAAACACCATATATTTT
v_gene: TRBV5-4; abundance: once; j_gene: TRBJ2-5; d_gene: TRBD1; CDR3aa: CASSFRTGLIRETQYF; CDR3nt: TGTGCCAGCAGCTTCAGGACAGGGTTAATTCGTGAGACCCAGTACTTC
v_gene: TRBV3-1/TRBV3-2; abundance: .; j_gene: TRBJ2-1; d_gene: .; CDR3aa: CASSPLGPPSYNEQFF; CDR3nt: TGTGCCAGCAGCCCATTGGGGCCGCCGTCGTACAATGAGCAGTTCTTC
v_gene: TRBV7-8; abundance: .; j_gene: TRBJ1-1; d_gene: .; CDR3aa: CASSTRGLNTEAFF; CDR3nt: TGTGCCAGCAGCACCAGGGGTCTGAACACTGAAGCTTTCTTT
v_gene: TRBV5-1; abundance: .; j_gene: TRBJ1-3; d_gene: TRBD1; CDR3aa: CASSPAGGDRPGNTIYF; CDR3nt: TGCGCCAGCAGCCCGGCAGGGGGCGATCGTCCTGGAAACACCATATATTTT
v_gene: TRBV3-1/TRBV3-2; abundance: once; j_gene: TRBJ1-1; d_gene: .; CDR3aa: CASSQDSHKGGSWNTEAFF; CDR3nt: TGTGCCAGCAGCCAAGATTCTCATAAGGGGGGGTCCTGGAACACTGAAGCTTTCTTT
v_gene: TRBV5-1; abundance: few; j_gene: TRBJ2-1; d_gene: TRBD2; CDR3aa: CASSLAAGTRTYNEQFF; CDR3nt: TGCGCCAGCAGCTTGGCTGCCGGGACTAGAACCTACAATGAGCAGTTCTTC
v_gene: TRBV11-3; abundance: .; j_gene: TRBJ1-1; d_gene: .; CDR3aa: CASSLDPGLNTEAFF; CDR3nt: TGTGCCAGCAGCTTAGATCCTGGGCTGAACACTGAAGCTTTCTTT
v_gene: TRBV5-4; abundance: .; j_gene: TRBJ2-5; d_gene: TRBD2; CDR3aa: CASSLKLAGGETQYF; CDR3nt: TGTGCCAGCAGCTTGAAGTTAGCGGGAGGGGAGACCCAGTACTTC
v_gene: TRBV5-4; abundance: once; j_gene: TRBJ1-1; d_gene: TRBD1; CDR3aa: CASSLEATGSTEAFF; CDR3nt: TGTGCCAGCAGCTTGGAGGCGACAGGGAGCACTGAAGCTTTCTTT
v_gene: TRBV20-1; abundance: .; j_gene: TRBJ2-1; d_gene: TRBD2; CDR3aa: CSASPGAGGLFF; CDR3nt: TGCAGTGCTAGTCCCGGGGCGGGAGGCCTGTTCTTC
v_gene: TRBV4-1; abundance: .; j_gene: TRBJ1-1; d_gene: .; CDR3aa: CASSDPEGGMNTEAFF; CDR3nt: TGCGCCAGCAGCGATCCTGAGGGGGGGATGAACACTGAAGCTTTCTTT
v_gene: TRBV24-1; abundance: .; j_gene: TRBJ1-4; d_gene: TRBD1; CDR3aa: CASSDRRGEKLFF; CDR3nt: TGTGCCAGCTCGGACAGGCGGGGTGAAAAACTGTTTTTT
v_gene: TRBV5-1; abundance: .; j_gene: TRBJ2-5; d_gene: TRBD2; CDR3aa: CASSLGSRGEQETQYF; CDR3nt: TGCGCCAGCAGCTTGGGGTCGCGGGGGGAACAAGAGACCCAGTACTTC
v_gene: TRBV6-2/TRBV6-3; abundance: .; j_gene: TRBJ1-1; d_gene: TRBD1; CDR3aa: CASSSGDREGTEAFF; CDR3nt: TGTGCCAGCAGTTCCGGGGACAGGGAGGGAACTGAAGCTTTCTTT
v_gene: TRBV28; abundance: .; j_gene: TRBJ1-4; d_gene: .; CDR3aa: CASSSGGQNEKLFF; CDR3nt: TGTGCCAGCAGTTCCGGGGGGCAGAATGAAAAACTGTTTTTT
v_gene: TRBV10-1; abundance: .; j_gene: TRBJ2-5; d_gene: TRBD2; CDR3aa: CASSEWSAGDPQETQYF; CDR3nt: TGCGCCAGCAGTGAGTGGTCAGCGGGGGACCCACAAGAGACCCAGTACTTC
v_gene: TRBV5-1; abundance: .; j_gene: TRBJ2-2; d_gene: .; CDR3aa: CASSLFGDTGELFF; CDR3nt: TGCGCCAGCAGCTTGTTCGGGGACACCGGGGAGCTGTTTTTT
v_gene: TRBV30; abundance: .; j_gene: TRBJ2-7; d_gene: TRBD1; CDR3aa: CAWSAGTVAGEQYF; CDR3nt: TGTGCCTGGAGTGCGGGGACAGTTGCCGGGGAGCAGTACTTC
v_gene: TRBV7-6; abundance: .; j_gene: TRBJ2-7; d_gene: .; CDR3aa: CASSLEIGAYEQYF; CDR3nt: TGTGCCAGCAGCTTAGAGATCGGGGCCTACGAGCAGTACTTC
v_gene: TRBV9; abundance: .; j_gene: TRBJ2-3; d_gene: .; CDR3aa: CASSARGSTDTQYF; CDR3nt: TGTGCCAGCAGCGCCCGCGGTAGCACAGATACGCAGTATTTT
v_gene: TRBV6-5; abundance: few; j_gene: TRBJ1-6; d_gene: TRBD1; CDR3aa: CASNPTGDGSSPLHF; CDR3nt: TGTGCCAGCAACCCGACAGGGGATGGTAGTTCACCCCTCCACTTT
v_gene: TRBV9; abundance: .; j_gene: TRBJ1-1; d_gene: TRBD1; CDR3aa: CASSGQGMNTEAFF; CDR3nt: TGTGCCAGCAGCGGACAGGGTATGAACACTGAAGCTTTCTTT
v_gene: TRBV19; abundance: few; j_gene: TRBJ1-2; d_gene: TRBD1; CDR3aa: CASSPSSRYRGFSGYTF; CDR3nt: TGTGCCAGTAGTCCCTCGTCTCGGTACAGGGGGTTCTCTGGCTACACCTTC
v_gene: TRBV30; abundance: .; j_gene: TRBJ2-7; d_gene: TRBD2; CDR3aa: CAWSVLAGYEQYF; CDR3nt: TGTGCCTGGAGTGTCCTAGCGGGCTACGAGCAGTACTTC
v_gene: TRBV19; abundance: .; j_gene: TRBJ2-6; d_gene: .; CDR3aa: CASGTESSGANVLTF; CDR3nt: TGTGCCAGTGGCACGGAGAGCTCTGGGGCCAACGTCCTGACTTTC
v_gene: TRBV28; abundance: .; j_gene: TRBJ1-3; d_gene: TRBD1; CDR3aa: CASSPDWGTGSPGNTIYF; CDR3nt: TGTGCCAGCAGTCCCGATTGGGGGACAGGGAGCCCTGGAAACACCATATATTTT
v_gene: TRBV7-9; abundance: .; j_gene: TRBJ1-2; d_gene: TRBD1; CDR3aa: CASTLGQGGYGYTF; CDR3nt: TGTGCCAGCACCCTCGGACAGGGGGGCTATGGCTACACCTTC
v_gene: TRBV27; abundance: .; j_gene: TRBJ2-1; d_gene: .; CDR3aa: CASSTLTGFEQFF; CDR3nt: TGTGCCAGCAGTACGCTAACGGGGTTCGAGCAGTTCTTC
v_gene: TRBV4-1; abundance: .; j_gene: TRBJ2-3; d_gene: .; CDR3aa: CASSTPPGQGSDTQYF; CDR3nt: TGCGCCAGCAGCACCCCTCCGGGACAAGGCAGTGATACGCAGTATTTT